This entry is about one TCR beta chain. Profiled with immunoSEQ multiplex PCR; TCRdb holds only in-frame clones, not every one. The repertoire consists of 80,000 to 95,000 clones, with roughly 84% occurring once and the leading ten covering 20% to 25%. The data belong to a study of blood T cell repertoires in COVID-19. Germline V CDR1 and CDR2: SGHNT, YYREEE (reference sequence). There are 15 residues in the CDR3. V gave up 4 bases and J gave up 3 bases, with 16 bases separating them. The chain couples TRBV5-4 to TRBJ1-2, with D perhaps TRBD1 (5 bases). This TCR was recovered from a woman of 80 years or more in a cohort sampled during active or convalescent COVID-19. The sample was peripheral blood. The DNA for the CDR3 is TGTGCCAGCAGCCGGGGTGGGGGGACGGACTATGGCTACACCTTC. This codes for CASSRGGGTDYGYTF.